The next 23 T cell receptor beta chains were all read from a single sample in a study of cytotoxic CD8 clonotypes in ibrutinib-treated CLL. Profiled with immunoSEQ multiplex PCR; TCRdb holds only in-frame clones, not every one. Altogether 130,000 or so clones are present, around three quarters being singletons, with the ten largest covering 13%. Source: PBMCs, taken after 12 months of ibrutinib treatment. All receptors derive from a human donor with chronic lymphocytic leukemia.

The gene calls are TRBV18 and TRBJ2-3; D is unresolved. The CDR3 extends over 12 amino acids. The V end lost 5 bases, the J end lost 5 bases, and 8 bases lay between the germline ends. Germline V gene lookup returns CDR1 KGHSH and CDR2 LQKENI. CDR3 protein: CASSSVGDTQYF. The CDR3 bases are TGTGCCAGCTCATCCGTGGGAGATACGCAGTATTTT.

This chain uses TRBV7-9 with TRBJ2-1; 13 bases fit TRBD2. Germline loops: CDR1 SEHNR, CDR2 FQNEAQ (reference sequence). V was clipped by 5 bases and J by 7 bases; unmatched bases: 8. The CDR3 length is 16 residues. The CDR3 sequence is CASSTRTSGSNNEQFF. CDR3 nucleotides: TGTGCCAGCAGCACCCGGACTAGCGGGAGTAATAATGAGCAGTTCTTC.

The genes are TRBV5-1 and TRBJ2-2, with D uncertain. The CDR3 sequence is 16 residues long. The ends were cut back, 2 bases at V and 3 bases at J, with 14 bases in the middle. Germline lookup yields CDR1 SGHRS and CDR2 YFSETQ. The CDR3 coding sequence is TGCGCCAGCAGCTTCGAGACCTATTCTCACACCGGGGAGCTGTTTTTT. It is translated as CASSFETYSHTGELFF.

V is TRBV7-2 and J is TRBJ2-7; weak D call: TRBD1 (6 bases). From germline, CDR1 is SGHTA and CDR2 FQGNSA. V was cut by 6 bases and J by 0 bases, with 9 bases left in between. The CDR3 spans 13 residues. The CDR3 loop is CASRTGSSYEQYF. Written as DNA, the CDR3 is TGTGCCAGCAGGACAGGCAGCTCCTACGAGCAGTACTTC.

This clone was detected a few times. Other DNA sequences in the sample encode the same CDR3. The chain couples TRBV18 to TRBJ1-1; tentative D call: TRBD1 (5 bases). V was cut by 2 bases and J by 0 bases, with 7 bases left in between. This CDR3 is 14 amino acids long. Germline V gene lookup returns CDR1 KGHSH and CDR2 LQKENI. The CDR3 DNA is TGTGCCAGCTCACCAGGGACGGTGAACACTGAAGCTTTCTTT. Translating it yields CASSPGTVNTEAFF. Full variable domain (outside the CDR3, taken from reference TRBV18 and TRBJ1-1): NAGVMQNPRHLVRRRGQEARLRCSPMKGHSHVYWYRQLPEEGLKFMVYLQKENIIDESGMPKERFSAEFPKEGPSILRIQQVVRGDSAAYFCASSPGTVNTEAFFGQGTRLTVV.

The V call is TRBV7-2, the J call TRBJ2-7; D is undetermined. CDR1 is SGHTA, CDR2 FQGNSA, per germline. This CDR3 spans 13 amino acids. V dropped 3 bases and J dropped 2 bases, with 8 bases sitting between them. In DNA form, the CDR3 reads TGTGCCAGCAGCTTCACAGTCACCTACGAGCAGTACTTC. It specifies CASSFTVTYEQYF.

J is TRBJ1-1 and V is TRBV18; the D is unclear. In germline, CDR1 is KGHSH, CDR2 LQKENI. The V gene lost 2 bases and the J gene lost 0 bases, with 10 bases spanning the gap. There are 15 residues in the CDR3. The CDR3 DNA reads TGTGCCAGCTCACCATTTGAAGAGATGAACACTGAAGCTTTCTTT. The encoded protein is CASSPFEEMNTEAFF. The full variable domain, its missing parts supplied by reference TRBV18 and TRBJ1-1, is NAGVMQNPRHLVRRRGQEARLRCSPMKGHSHVYWYRQLPEEGLKFMVYLQKENIIDESGMPKERFSAEFPKEGPSILRIQQVVRGDSAAYFCASSPFEEMNTEAFFGQGTRLTVV.

In DNA, the CDR3 is TGTGCCAGCAGCTTACTAGCAGTGTCCACAGATACGCAGTATTTT. Translation gives CASSLLAVSTDTQYF. V and J are TRBV7-2 and TRBJ2-3; D is possibly TRBD2 (5 bases). Trimming stripped 2 bases from V and 2 bases from J, with 11 bases between. The V gene's germline CDR1 is SGHTA and CDR2 FQGNSA. CDR3 size: 15 residues.

The chain couples TRBV4-2 to TRBJ2-7; TRBD2 matches 12 bases. The CDR3 runs to 15 residues. Germline trimming cut 1 base from V and 3 bases from J; bases unmatched to any gene: 1. In germline, CDR1 is LGHNA, CDR2 YNFKEQ. CDR3 loop: CASSQVTSGGYEQYF. The DNA for the CDR3 is TGTGCCAGCAGCCAAGTGACTAGCGGGGGCTACGAGCAGTACTTC.

The V and J genes are TRBV28 and TRBJ2-7, with D possibly being TRBD2 (6 bases). V gave up 3 bases and J gave up 4 bases, with 13 bases separating them. Per germline, CDR1 MDHEN and CDR2 SYDVKM. This CDR3 region has 14 residues. The CDR3 DNA sequence: TGTGCCAGCAGTTTCAGGGACTCTTTTTACGAGCAGTACTTC. It translates to CASSFRDSFYEQYF.

The genes are TRBV21-1 and TRBJ2-5. TRBV21-1 is classified as a pseudogene. This CDR3 region has 16 residues. In DNA, the CDR3 is TGTGCCAGCAGCCAGCTCCGGGCAGGCACTCAAGAGACCCAGTACTTC. It encodes CASSQLRAGTQETQYF.

For the CDR3, the DNA is TGCAGCGTTGAAGTGCCGGGACAGTATCTCAATGAGCAGTTCTTC. As protein: CSVEVPGQYLNEQFF. The chain employs TRBV29-1 and TRBJ2-1; 7 nucleotides agree with TRBD1. This CDR3 region has 15 residues. Looked up from germline, CDR1 is SQVTM and CDR2 is ANQGSEA. V shed 1 base, J shed 6 bases, and the junction held 9 bases outside the gene matches.

DNA of the CDR3: TGTGCCAGCAGACAGCAGGGGGCTAGCAATCAGCCCCAGCATTTT. This sequence encodes CASRQQGASNQPQHF. The V call is TRBV7-2, the J call TRBJ1-5, with 8 nucleotides matching TRBD1. Germline trimming cut 6 bases from V and 0 bases from J; bases unmatched to any gene: 4. CDR3 length: 15 amino acids. The germline V gene has CDR1 SGHTA and CDR2 FQGNSA.

This chain links TRBV7-9 with TRBJ2-5; 8 nucleotides line up with TRBD2. The CDR3 has 17 amino acids. The germline CDR1 and CDR2 sequences are SEHNR and FQNEAQ (reference sequence). J was trimmed by 0 bases and V by 3 bases; bases with no gene match: 9. The CDR3 bases are TGTGCCAGCAGCTTGGGGAGACTAGCGCAGTACCAAGAGACCCAGTACTTC. Protein sequence: CASSLGRLAQYQETQYF.

The rearrangement uses TRBV4-3 and TRBJ2-1; possibly TRBD2 for D (6 bases). From germline, CDR1 is LGHNA and CDR2 YSLEER. The CDR3 totals 17 residues. The germline V and J ends were trimmed by 4 bases and 2 bases, with 18 bases remaining between them. The CDR3 loop is CASSPNGRSPTYNEQFF. The CDR3 coding sequence is TGCGCCAGCAGCCCTAACGGGAGATCACCTACCTACAATGAGCAGTTCTTC.

The V call is TRBV7-9, the J call TRBJ1-1; D gene unclear. From germline, CDR1 is SEHNR and CDR2 FQNEAQ (reference sequence). The V and J ends lost 1 base and 4 bases respectively, with 10 bases between them. The CDR3 runs to 14 residues. The CDR3 protein is CASSLGVGFTEAFF. CDR3 in DNA: TGTGCCAGCAGCTTAGGGGTTGGATTCACTGAAGCTTTCTTT. The full variable domain, in which reference TRBV7-9 and TRBJ1-1 provide the parts outside the CDR3, is DTGVSQNPRHKITKRGQNVTFRCDPISEHNRLYWYRQTLGQGPEFLTYFQNEAQLEKSRLLSDRFSAERPKGSFSTLEIQRTEQGDSAMYLCASSLGVGFTEAFFGQGTRLTVV.

This clone was recorded at least ten times. CDR3 nucleotide sequence: TGTGCCAGCAGTGCAGGGACTAGCGGGAGACAGTACTTC. Translated: CASSAGTSGRQYF. This rearrangement joins TRBV6-1 to TRBJ2-7, with 14 bases lining up with TRBD2. CDR1 and CDR2 from the germline V gene are MNHNS and SASEGT. V lost 4 bases to trimming and J lost 10 bases; unmatched junction nucleotides: 3. The CDR3 extends over 13 amino acids.

The chain carries TRBV5-1 and TRBJ1-1, with 10 positions matching TRBD1. Germline CDR1 SGHRS, CDR2 YFSETQ. The CDR3 spans 17 residues. The ends lost 4 bases at V and 1 base at J; junction bases unmatched: 10. CDR3 loop: CASSQPWDRGENTEAFF. The CDR3 nucleotides read TGCGCCAGCAGCCAGCCCTGGGACAGGGGAGAGAACACTGAAGCTTTCTTT.

The chain couples TRBV5-1 to TRBJ1-1; 7 nucleotides align to TRBD1. The V gene end was trimmed by 3 bases and the J gene end by 2 bases; junction bases not matched to a gene: 4. The V gene's germline CDR1 is SGHRS and CDR2 YFSETQ. The CDR3 length is 14 residues. As DNA, the CDR3 is TGCGCCAGCAGCTCCGGGACAGCCAACACTGAAGCTTTCTTT. Residues: CASSSGTANTEAFF.

The V and J genes are TRBV2 and TRBJ2-1, with D perhaps TRBD2 (6 bases). The CDR3 spans 14 residues. Germline loops: CDR1 SNHLY, CDR2 FYNNEI. V was clipped by 7 bases and J by 3 bases, with 13 bases between them. The CDR3 sequence: CASKGGGNYNEQFF. DNA of the CDR3: TGTGCCAGCAAGGGCGGAGGGAACTACAATGAGCAGTTCTTC.

The chain joins TRBV10-1 to TRBJ2-7; TRBD1 might be the D (5 bases). The CDR3 has 12 amino acids. Germline-derived CDR1 and CDR2 are WNHNN and SYGVQD (reference sequence). Deletions cut 7 bases from V and 5 bases from J, with 12 bases between. CDR3 in amino acids: CASKQGLHEQYF. CDR3 DNA: TGCGCCAGCAAGCAGGGTTTACACGAGCAGTACTTC.

The chain couples TRBV18 to TRBJ1-5; 7 positions agree with TRBD1. V dropped 7 bases and J dropped 2; count of bases not matched to a gene: 11. The CDR3 runs 16 residues. Per the germline V gene, CDR1 is KGHSH and CDR2 is LQKENI. The CDR3 reads CASWVEGAQGNQPQHF. The CDR3 nucleotides are TGTGCCAGCTGGGTGGAGGGGGCGCAGGGCAATCAGCCCCAGCATTTT.

J is TRBJ2-7 and V is TRBV4-3; TRBD2 matches 14 bases. Per germline, CDR1 LGHNA and CDR2 YSLEER. The CDR3 covers 18 residues. V gave up 0 bases and J gave up 4 bases; unmatched junction bases: 8. The CDR3 nucleotides read TGCGCCAGCAGCCAAGATATAGGAGGGACTAGCGGGAGATACGAGCAGTACTTC. It specifies CASSQDIGGTSGRYEQYF.